The next 16 T cell receptor beta chains were all read from a single sample in a study of graft-versus-host responses after intestinal transplantation. Sequencing was performed with immunoSEQ multiplex PCR; in TCRdb, only in-frame clones are kept and a portion is missing. The sample holds fewer than 70,000 clones, just under 95% seen once. Sequenced here: bone marrow, sampled 700 to 850 days after intestinal transplantation. The source of these receptors is a human patient who received an intestinal transplant, so some T cells may come from the graft donor.

J is TRBJ2-7 and V is TRBV12-5; either TRBD1 or TRBD2 may fit D (5 bases each). The CDR3 is 15 residues long. Germline CDR1 LGHNT, CDR2 FRNRAP. The V end was cut by 6 bases, the J end by 2 bases, with 17 bases between. CDR3 region: CASGRSRDPAYEQYF. The CDR3 DNA reads TGTGCTAGTGGCAGGTCACGGGACCCTGCCTACGAGCAGTACTTC.

V gene TRBV2 combines with J gene TRBJ1-4; 7 bases agree with TRBD1. This CDR3 is 13 amino acids long. Per germline, CDR1 SNHLY and CDR2 FYNNEI. V lost 6 bases to trimming and J lost 7 bases; unmatched junction nucleotides: 5. This CDR3 reads CASRGTVAEKLFF. CDR3 in DNA: TGTGCCAGCAGGGGGACAGTGGCTGAAAAACTGTTTTTT.

On this clone: Distinct nucleotide sequences in the sample also encode this CDR3. This rearrangement joins TRBV6-5 to TRBJ2-7; D unresolved. Germline CDR1 reads MNHEY; CDR2 reads SVGAGI. This CDR3 spans 13 amino acids. Trimming shortened V by 2 bases and J by 3 bases, and 8 bases separated the two germline ends. The CDR3 DNA follows: TGTGCCAGCAGTTACGGGCGGAACTACGAGCAGTACTTC. This encodes CASSYGRNYEQYF.

This clone showed up just once. The CDR3 DNA reads as TGTGCCAGCAGCCAGGGCTGGGACAATGAGCAGTTCTTC. It yields the protein CASSQGWDNEQFF. The chain couples TRBV7-7 to TRBJ2-1; perhaps TRBD1 as D (5 bases). Germline lookup yields CDR1 SSHAT and CDR2 FNYEAQ (reference sequence). The ends were cut back, 5 bases at V and 5 bases at J, with 10 bases in the middle. This CDR3 has 13 residues.

In DNA, the CDR3 is TGTGCCAGCAGGCCTTCGAACAGGGAGACCACTGAAGCTTTCTTT. The encoded protein is CASRPSNRETTEAFF. The chain employs TRBV2 and TRBJ1-1; D may be TRBD1 (6 bases). V was trimmed by 6 bases and J by 4 bases, leaving 18 bases between them. Germline V gene lookup returns CDR1 SNHLY and CDR2 FYNNEI. The CDR3 extends over 15 amino acids.

This clone has a single count. The chain joins TRBV11-2 to TRBJ2-1; D is undetermined. V was cut by 3 bases and J by 8 bases, with 17 bases left in between. Per germline, CDR1 SGHAT and CDR2 FQNNGV. This CDR3 region has 15 residues. The CDR3 is CASSFEMFGVDEQFF. In nucleotides, the CDR3 is TGTGCCAGCAGCTTTGAGATGTTTGGGGTGGATGAGCAGTTCTTC.

V is TRBV6-1 and J is TRBJ2-7; D is unresolved. The CDR3 spans 13 residues. V was cut by 3 bases and J by 0 bases, with 6 bases left in between. From germline, CDR1 is MNHNS and CDR2 SASEGT. For the CDR3, the DNA is TGTGCCAGCAGTGAGGAGATCTCCTACGAGCAGTACTTC. Amino acid sequence: CASSEEISYEQYF.

This chain joins TRBV2 and TRBJ2-7; D remains ambiguous. V shed 10 bases and J shed 0 bases, with 16 bases lying between them. The germline gives CDR1 SNHLY, CDR2 FYNNEI. The length of the CDR3 is 14 residues. CDR3 loop: CATSVDPSSYEQYF. The CDR3 bases are TGTGCCACCAGCGTGGACCCAAGCTCCTACGAGCAGTACTTC.

The rearrangement links TRBV29-1 to TRBJ2-1; TRBD2 agrees at 9 bases. The CDR3 spans 14 residues. The ends lost 6 bases at V and 7 bases at J; junction bases unmatched: 10. The germline V gene encodes CDR1 SQVTM and CDR2 ANQGSEA. CDR3 nucleotide sequence: TGCAGCGTCGGAGCTAGCGGGACTGATAATGAGCAGTTCTTC. The encoded protein is CSVGASGTDNEQFF.

The genes are TRBV4-1 and TRBJ2-3, with TRBD2 identical over 7 bases. The CDR3 is 15 amino acids. Trimming took 6 bases from V and 0 from J; bases not matched to a gene: 6. Germline CDR1 and CDR2: MGHRA and YSYEKL. CDR3 bases: TGCGCCAGCAGGACTAGCCCGACTAGCACAGATACGCAGTATTTT. The encoded protein is CASRTSPTSTDTQYF.

Concerning this clone: The germline gene is not matched at one end of the junction; a read error may be the cause. CDR3 sequence reads: CAGSYSGLNTEAFF. The CDR3 region has the DNA TGTGCCGGCAGTTATTCTGGACTGAACACTGAAGCTTTCTTT. The chain joins TRBV6-5 to TRBJ1-1; D ambiguous. This CDR3 is built from 14 residues. Germline CDR1 MNHEY, CDR2 SVGAGI.

The chain employs TRBV7-9 and TRBJ2-5; D not resolved. V was pared by 5 bases and J by 4 bases, with 11 bases between. In germline, CDR1 is SEHNR, CDR2 FQNEAQ (reference sequence). The CDR3 covers 13 residues. The CDR3 region has the DNA TGTGCCAGCAGCGAAGCGCCGCTAGAGACCCAGTACTTC. Protein sequence: CASSEAPLETQYF. Together with reference TRBV7-9 and TRBJ2-5, the CDR3 gives the full variable domain: DTGVSQNPRHKITKRGQNVTFRCDPISEHNRLYWYRQTLGQGPEFLTYFQNEAQLEKSRLLSDRFSAERPKGSFSTLEIQRTEQGDSAMYLCASSEAPLETQYFGPGTRLLVL.

The chain joins TRBV30 to TRBJ2-1; D may be TRBD1 (5 bases). From germline, CDR1 is GTSNPN and CDR2 SVGIG (reference sequence). The germline V and J ends were trimmed by 0 bases and 5 bases, with 14 bases remaining between them. The CDR3 length is 15 residues. The CDR3 here is CAWSVTQGPDNEQFF. For the CDR3, the DNA is TGTGCCTGGAGTGTAACGCAGGGTCCCGACAATGAGCAGTTCTTC.

The chain has TRBV5-1 and TRBJ2-1; 14 bases fit TRBD2. With 4 bases clipped from V and 6 bases from J, the junction kept 12 bases outside the gene matches. Germline V gene data show CDR1 as SGHRS and CDR2 as YFSETQ. The CDR3 consists of 18 residues. For the CDR3, the DNA is TGCGCCAGCAGCCAAAATCTGGGACTAGCGGGAGCCGTCAATGAGCAGTTCTTC. Its protein is CASSQNLGLAGAVNEQFF. Supplemented by reference TRBV5-1 and TRBJ2-1, the full variable domain reads KAGVTQTPRYLIKTRGQQVTLSCSPISGHRSVSWYQQTPGQGLQFLFEYFSETQRNKGNFPGRFSGRQFSNSRSEMNVSTLELGDSALYLCASSQNLGLAGAVNEQFFGPGTRLTVL.

The J gene is TRBJ1-6, the V gene TRBV28; no clear D. The CDR3 covers 13 residues. Germline V gives CDR1 MDHEN, CDR2 SYDVKM. Trimming pared 8 bases from V and 5 bases from J, leaving 10 bases between. For the CDR3, the DNA is TGTGCCAGCGCGGTACCAGATAATTCACCCCTCCACTTT. This gives the protein CASAVPDNSPLHF.

The chain is built from TRBV7-3 and TRBJ1-2; D uncertain. The CDR3 runs 18 residues. V dropped 1 base and J dropped 7 bases, with 25 bases sitting between them. From germline, CDR1 is SGHTA and CDR2 FQGTGA. This chain's CDR3 is CASSLMADLNYIAGGYTF. The DNA of the CDR3 is TGTGCCAGCAGCTTAATGGCCGACCTGAATTATATCGCTGGTGGCTACACCTTC.